The clone carrying this TCR beta chain was picked up a small number of times. Produced via immunoSEQ multiplex PCR; TCRdb's table is partial and in-frame only. This sample has under 250,000 clones, with just under 85% found just once. The entry originates in a study of blood T cell repertoires in COVID-19. Study in general: PBMCs, B-cell-depleted T cells, or T cells provided the cDNA or gDNA that made up the material.

Germline V gene data show CDR1 as MNHNY and CDR2 as SVGAGI (reference sequence). The CDR3 sequence is 14 residues long. V dropped 7 bases and J dropped 2 bases, with 12 bases sitting between them. The sample comprised peripheral blood. The V call is TRBV6-6, the J call TRBJ1-3, with D hard to call. The clonotype was recovered from a man aged 80 or over with acute or convalescent COVID-19. CDR3 nucleotide sequence: TGTGCCAGCAACGCGGGGAACCCTGGAAACACCATATATTTT. It is translated as CASNAGNPGNTIYF.